This TCR beta chain is drawn from a study of identical twins. Notes on the study in general: Carriage of fewer insertions was seen in abundant cord blood beta clonotypes, whereas memory repertoires showed none. Conclusions were drawn cross-sectionally by statistical analysis, without following the same donors.

About this clonotype: Antigen: not known.

The V end lost 4 bases, the J end lost 4 bases, and 15 bases lay between the germline ends. The CDR3 totals 15 residues. Germline V gene lookup returns CDR1 SGHKS and CDR2 YYEKEE (reference sequence). Unique molecular identifiers were present on the cDNA, which also gained a universal primer site by template switching. TCRdb processed the 5' RACE reads anew with MiXCR; each CDR3 protein has one entry. The data hold approximately 470,000 distinct CDR3 sequences, with approximately 15% observed a single time. These data are also associated with another study on yellow fever vaccine responses in identical twins. That work states: Convergence reportedly seemed to mark part of the twins' vaccine T cell response, with personalization marking the rest.

V usage is TRBV5-5 and J usage is TRBJ2-1, with D perhaps being TRBD1 or TRBD2 (5 bases each). This receptor was identified in a woman between 18 and 29 years old in good health. The sample taken for sequencing was CD4+ T cells sorted from blood. The chain's CDR3 is CASSRDGENYNEQFF. In DNA, the CDR3 is TGTGCCAGCAGCCGGGACGGAGAGAATTACAATGAGCAGTTCTTC.